The 26 T cell receptor beta chains below all came from one sample that was sequenced in a study of CD8 T cells in Susac syndrome. The RNA input was about 0.5 to 1 ug, and it was reverse transcribed with random hexamers. TCRdb used MiXCR to reprocess the immunoSEQ multiplex PCR reads, holding one entry per CDR3 protein. Among 95,000 to 150,000 distinct CDR3 sequences, 95% to 96% were seen once, and the ten largest hold approximately 0.15%. The specimen sequenced was CD4+ T cells from PBMCs. Receptors were obtained from a human donor with Susac syndrome.

This chain connects TRBV14 to TRBJ1-1, with a weak D call TRBD1 (6 bases). This CDR3 is built from 14 residues. Germline lookup yields CDR1 SGHDN and CDR2 FVKESK. Trimming cost V 7 bases and J 4 bases, with 16 bases left between them. The CDR3 loop is CASMIGAGVTEAFF. DNA of the CDR3: TGTGCCAGCATGATTGGAGCAGGGGTCACTGAAGCTTTCTTT.

The rearrangement links TRBV5-1 to TRBJ1-1, with D unresolved. In germline, CDR1 is SGHRS, CDR2 YFSETQ. This CDR3 has 14 amino acids. The V end was cut by 0 bases, the J end by 3 bases, with 9 bases between. In nucleotides, the CDR3 is TGCGCCAGCAGCTTGGATTACGGATACACTGAAGCTTTCTTT. It is translated as CASSLDYGYTEAFF.

The sample holds one count of this clonotype. The chain couples TRBV3-1 to TRBJ1-5; TRBD1 matches at 7 bases. This CDR3 comprises 15 residues. The V segment lost 0 bases and the J segment 7 bases; nucleotides outside the gene matches: 6. Germline CDR1 LGHDT, CDR2 YNNKEL (reference sequence). CDR3: CASSQETGQRQPQHF. In DNA form, the CDR3 reads TGTGCCAGCAGCCAAGAGACGGGACAGAGGCAGCCCCAGCATTTT.

J is TRBJ2-2 and V is TRBV29-1; 14 bases match TRBD2. Germline loops: CDR1 SQVTM, CDR2 ANQGSEA. With 4 bases clipped from V and 6 bases from J, the junction kept 4 bases outside the gene matches. The CDR3 has 15 amino acids. The CDR3 loop reads CSVAGLAGVPGELFF. The CDR3 region has the DNA TGCAGCGTTGCGGGACTAGCGGGAGTCCCCGGGGAGCTGTTTTTT.

The rearrangement joins TRBV20-1 to TRBJ1-5; a weak D match, TRBD1 (5 bases). V was shortened by 0 bases and J by 4 bases, with 16 bases between the two germline ends. The CDR3 covers 16 residues. CDR1 is DFQATT, CDR2 SNEGSKA, per germline (reference sequence). The CDR3 DNA follows: TGCAGTGCTAGAGAGAGTAGTAGGGGACCAAATCAGCCCCAGCATTTT. It is translated as CSARESSRGPNQPQHF.

The chain couples TRBV27 to TRBJ2-5; 10 bases are a match to TRBD2. The CDR3 covers 14 residues. With V trimmed by 4 bases and J by 5 bases, 4 bases remained unmatched. CDR1 MNHEY and CDR2 SMNVEV come from the germline V gene (reference sequence). CDR3 in DNA: TGTGCCAGCAGTTACAAGCGGGGGGGGGAGACCCAGTACTTC. This translates into CASSYKRGGETQYF.

The genes are TRBV18 and TRBJ2-3; D may be TRBD2 (5 bases). The CDR3 spans 15 residues. Germline V gives CDR1 KGHSH, CDR2 LQKENI. V lost 1 base to trimming and J lost 1 base, with 9 bases between them. The CDR3 loop is CASSPRVSGTDTQYF. The CDR3 coding sequence is TGTGCCAGCTCACCACGGGTTAGCGGCACAGATACGCAGTATTTT.

This clonotype was found once. J is TRBJ2-3 and V is TRBV29-1; 15 nucleotides agree with TRBD2. The CDR3 covers 14 residues. Germline-derived CDR1 and CDR2 are SQVTM and ANQGSEA. V lost 6 bases and J lost 5; bases outside the gene matches: 3. This CDR3 reads CSVRTSGREDTQYF. DNA of the CDR3: TGCAGCGTGCGGACTAGCGGGAGGGAAGATACGCAGTATTTT.

This chain uses TRBV5-1 with TRBJ2-5; perhaps D is TRBD1 or TRBD2 (5 bases each). CDR3 length: 15 residues. Germline CDR1 is SGHRS and CDR2 is YFSETQ. Trimming took off 3 bases at V and 1 base at J, with 13 bases between the two ends. CDR3 sequence reads: CASSWGRGAQETQYF. For the CDR3, the DNA is TGCGCCAGCAGCTGGGGACGGGGAGCCCAAGAGACCCAGTACTTC. Based on the CDR3 plus reference TRBV5-1 and TRBJ2-5, the full variable domain is KAGVTQTPRYLIKTRGQQVTLSCSPISGHRSVSWYQQTPGQGLQFLFEYFSETQRNKGNFPGRFSGRQFSNSRSEMNVSTLELGDSALYLCASSWGRGAQETQYFGPGTRLLVL.

The genes are TRBV7-9 and TRBJ2-3, with a tentative D call TRBD1 (5 bases). The CDR3 loop spans 14 amino acids. The V and J ends lost 2 bases and 3 bases respectively, with 9 bases between them. The germline V gene encodes CDR1 SEHNR and CDR2 FQNEAQ (reference sequence). The CDR3 region is CASSLYDRTDTQYF. The DNA of the CDR3 is TGTGCCAGCAGCTTATATGACAGAACAGATACGCAGTATTTT.

The genes are TRBV11-2 and TRBJ1-1, with 9 positions matching TRBD1. V trimming: 5 bases; J trimming: 3 bases; junction bases outside the gene matches: 4. CDR3 length: 14 residues. CDR1 is SGHAT and CDR2 is FQNNGV in the germline V gene. CDR3 DNA: TGTGCCAGCAGCCCTGGGACAGGGTACACTGAAGCTTTCTTT. It encodes CASSPGTGYTEAFF.

CDR3 DNA sequence: TGTGCCAGTACCTCCGTCCGGGGAACTGAAGCTTTCTTT. Protein: CASTSVRGTEAFF. V gene TRBV19 combines with J gene TRBJ1-1; D is uncertain. With 7 bases removed from V and 5 bases from J, the gap between germline ends came to 14 bases. CDR1 is LNHDA, CDR2 SQIVND, per germline (reference sequence). CDR3 length equals 13 residues.

This chain links TRBV6-2 or TRBV6-3 with TRBJ2-3; D is tentatively TRBD1 or TRBD2 (5 bases each). V gave up 3 bases and J gave up 14 bases, with 15 bases separating them. CDR1 and CDR2 from the germline V gene are MNHEY and SVGEGT. The CDR3 runs to 12 residues. This chain's CDR3 is CASSYVRGKWYF. In nucleotides, the CDR3 is TGTGCCAGCAGTTATGTCCGGGGCAAGTGGTATTTT.

J is TRBJ2-1 and V is TRBV14; 8 bases agree with TRBD2. Trimming cost V 5 bases and J 5 bases; bases outside gene matches: 11. The germline V gene encodes CDR1 SGHDN and CDR2 FVKESK. This CDR3 is built from 16 residues. The CDR3 DNA is TGTGCCAGCAGCGGAGCGCGCGGACTAGCCAACAATGAGCAGTTCTTC. Translation gives CASSGARGLANNEQFF.

V usage is TRBV30 and J usage is TRBJ2-1; TRBD1 or TRBD2 may be the D gene (5 bases each). Germline CDR1 and CDR2: GTSNPN and SVGIG (reference sequence). The CDR3 has 16 amino acids. Between the trimmed V and J ends, which lost 0 bases and 2 bases, there was a span of 14 bases. The CDR3 protein is CAWSVSGTSPYNEQFF. CDR3 nucleotide sequence: TGTGCCTGGAGTGTATCGGGGACCTCGCCCTACAATGAGCAGTTCTTC.

This clonotype was seen more than once but under ten times. The chain links TRBV3-1 to TRBJ2-7, with D tentatively TRBD2 (6 bases). The length of the CDR3 is 15 residues. Germline CDR1 and CDR2: LGHDT and YNNKEL (reference sequence). Deletions cut 4 bases from V and 0 bases from J, with 13 bases between. Here the CDR3 DNA reads TGTGCCAGCAGCCCCCGTCTAGCGCGCTCCTACGAGCAGTACTTC. Its translation is CASSPRLARSYEQYF.

CDR3 sequence (DNA): TGTGCCTGGGCCTTGGGCGGAGGGATTGAAAAACTGTTTTTT. Translated: CAWALGGGIEKLFF. The chain has TRBV30 and TRBJ1-4; D call uncertain. V lost 5 bases, J lost 7 bases, and 17 bases lay in between. CDR1 and CDR2 (germline): GTSNPN, SVGIG (reference sequence). This CDR3 spans 14 amino acids. The entire variable domain, with the rest obtained from reference TRBV30 and TRBJ1-4, is as follows: SQTIHQWPATLVQPVGSPLSLECTVEGTSNPNLYWYRQAAGRGLQLLFYSVGIGQISSEVPQNLSASRPQDRQFILSSKKLLLSDSGFYLCAWALGGGIEKLFFGSGTQLSVL.

This clonotype was picked up one time. The chain is built from TRBV30 and TRBJ2-3; maybe TRBD1 (6 bases). CDR1 is GTSNPN and CDR2 is SVGIG in the germline V gene (reference sequence). V lost 2 bases to trimming and J lost 5 bases, with 14 bases between them. The CDR3 is 14 residues long. CDR3 residues: CAWSPGASRDTQYF. In nucleotides, the CDR3 is TGTGCCTGGAGTCCAGGGGCCTCGCGAGATACGCAGTATTTT.

This chain links TRBV2 with TRBJ1-2, with D hard to call. CDR3 length: 14 amino acids. Trimming cost V 7 bases and J 6 bases, with 18 bases left between them. The germline V gene has CDR1 SNHLY and CDR2 FYNNEI. The CDR3 loop is CASILGGAGHGYTF. As DNA, the CDR3 is TGTGCCAGCATTCTGGGCGGAGCGGGCCATGGCTACACCTTC. Full variable domain (remainder filled in from reference TRBV2 and TRBJ1-2): EPEVTQTPSHQVTQMGQEVILRCVPISNHLYFYWYRQILGQKVEFLVSFYNNEISEKSEIFDDQFSVERPDGSNFTLKIRSTKLEDSAMYFCASILGGAGHGYTFGSGTRLTVV.

V gene TRBV29-1 combines with J gene TRBJ2-7; D is ambiguous. The V and J ends lost 4 bases and 2 bases respectively, with 6 bases between them. Looked up from germline, CDR1 is SQVTM and CDR2 is ANQGSEA. The CDR3 sequence is 11 residues long. CDR3 sequence: CSVAGPYEQYF. CDR3 nucleotides: TGCAGCGTTGCCGGACCCTACGAGCAGTACTTC.

This sequence joins TRBV29-1 and TRBJ2-3, with 7 positions matching TRBD2. The CDR3 has 13 amino acids. V shed 7 bases and J 4 bases; nucleotides not matched to a gene: 8. The germline V gene encodes CDR1 SQVTM and CDR2 ANQGSEA. The DNA of the CDR3 is TGCAGCGCCGATCCGGCGGGAGCAGATACGCAGTATTTT. It encodes CSADPAGADTQYF.

The chain carries TRBV3-1 and TRBJ1-1; D uncertain. Germline V gene data show CDR1 as LGHDT and CDR2 as YNNKEL (reference sequence). The CDR3 is 14 amino acids. V lost 5 bases, J lost 1 base, and 11 bases lay in between. CDR3 loop: CASSTRTGNTEAFF. CDR3 coding DNA: TGTGCCAGCAGCACGAGGACTGGGAACACTGAAGCTTTCTTT.

This clonotype appeared a single time. The chain joins TRBV30 to TRBJ2-2, with a weak D call TRBD1 (6 bases). Looked up from germline, CDR1 is GTSNPN and CDR2 is SVGIG (reference sequence). V shed 2 bases and J shed 1 base, with 8 bases lying between them. CDR3 length: 14 amino acids. CDR3 loop: CAWSPRGNTGELFF. DNA for the CDR3: TGTGCCTGGAGTCCCAGGGGGAACACCGGGGAGCTGTTTTTT.

In DNA, the CDR3 is TGTGCCAGCAGGCAAGGCGGGGCCAACGTCCTGACTTTC. Its translation: CASRQGGANVLTF. The V and J genes are TRBV6-6 and TRBJ2-6; D call uncertain. The length of the CDR3 is 13 residues. CDR1 MNHNY and CDR2 SVGAGI come from the germline V gene (reference sequence). V lost 6 bases and J 4 bases, leaving 7 bases between the germline ends.

V is TRBV29-1 and J is TRBJ2-1; 9 bases align to TRBD2. From germline, CDR1 is SQVTM and CDR2 ANQGSEA. The CDR3 consists of 12 residues. Trimming took 7 bases from V and 10 from J; bases not matched to a gene: 8. For the CDR3, the DNA is TGCAGCGCTCGACGAGCGGGAGGCGAGCAGTTCTTC. As protein: CSARRAGGEQFF.

The chain uses TRBV3-1 and TRBJ2-7; D ambiguous. Germline CDR1 is LGHDT and CDR2 is YNNKEL (reference sequence). Trimming pared 1 base from V and 6 bases from J, leaving 7 bases between. CDR3 length: 12 residues. The DNA for the CDR3 is TGTGCCAGCAGCCAAGCGTTAAGCGAGCAGTACTTC. This codes for CASSQALSEQYF.